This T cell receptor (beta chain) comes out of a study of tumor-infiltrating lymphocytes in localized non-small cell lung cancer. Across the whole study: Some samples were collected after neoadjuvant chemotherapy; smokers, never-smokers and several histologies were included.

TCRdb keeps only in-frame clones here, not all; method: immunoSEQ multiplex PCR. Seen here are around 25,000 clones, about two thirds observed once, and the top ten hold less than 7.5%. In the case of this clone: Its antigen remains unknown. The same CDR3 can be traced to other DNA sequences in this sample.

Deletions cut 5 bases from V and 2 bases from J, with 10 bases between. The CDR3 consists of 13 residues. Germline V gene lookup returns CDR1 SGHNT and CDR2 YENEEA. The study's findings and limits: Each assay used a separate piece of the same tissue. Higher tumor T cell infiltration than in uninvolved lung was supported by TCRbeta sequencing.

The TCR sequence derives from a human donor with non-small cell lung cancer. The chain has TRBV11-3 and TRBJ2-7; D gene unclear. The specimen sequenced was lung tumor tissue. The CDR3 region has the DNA TGTGCCAGCAGCCCCTTGGGTCCCTACGAGCAGTACTTC. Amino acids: CASSPLGPYEQYF.